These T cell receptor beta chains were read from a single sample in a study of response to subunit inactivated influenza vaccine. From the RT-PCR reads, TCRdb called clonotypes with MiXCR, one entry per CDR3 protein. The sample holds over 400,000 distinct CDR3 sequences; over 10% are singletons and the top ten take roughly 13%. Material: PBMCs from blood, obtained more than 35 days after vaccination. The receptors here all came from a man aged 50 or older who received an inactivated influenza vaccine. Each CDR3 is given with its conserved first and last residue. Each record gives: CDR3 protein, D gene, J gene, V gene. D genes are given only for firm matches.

CASSPDSYKGTEAFF	.	TRBJ1-1	TRBV5-1
CAIRPGQSGVEQFF	.	TRBJ2-1	TRBV10-3
CASSPGTGEAGQPQHF	TRBD1	TRBJ1-5	TRBV5-1
CASSDGQGGMYEQYF	TRBD1	TRBJ2-7	TRBV12-3/TRBV12-4
CSVGRDGYFQETQYF	.	TRBJ2-5	TRBV29-1
CSAGTRRGSSYEQYF	TRBD2	TRBJ2-7	TRBV20-1
CSAGGTVNEKLFF	.	TRBJ1-4	TRBV20-1
CSASPDRDSPLHF	TRBD1	TRBJ1-6	TRBV20-1
CSAKAVTGMVETQYF	.	TRBJ2-5	TRBV20-1
CSVDLSGRAQDTQYF	TRBD2	TRBJ2-3	TRBV29-1
CASSRRRDTGELFF	.	TRBJ2-2	TRBV6-1
CASSTRRRGQPFDQFF	.	TRBJ2-1	TRBV6-1
CATERESPGELFF	.	TRBJ2-2	TRBV15
CASSPASVAPEQYF	.	TRBJ2-7	TRBV5-5
CASSLDWSALLEQYF	.	TRBJ2-7	TRBV7-2
CSVVTGTDTQYF	.	TRBJ2-3	TRBV29-1
CASSYPTGQSSGNTIYF	.	TRBJ1-3	TRBV6-5
CATSDTGAEKLFF	.	TRBJ1-4	TRBV24-1
CSVETYGNEQFF	.	TRBJ2-1	TRBV29-1
CASSLGLALRTGELFF	.	TRBJ2-2	TRBV12-3/TRBV12-4
CASSFGTSGTPYEQYF	TRBD2	TRBJ2-7	TRBV5-1
CASRQGGSYNEQFF	TRBD1	TRBJ2-1	TRBV27
CASSLGGSGRAVDEQYF	TRBD2	TRBJ2-7	TRBV5-1
CSASDVSGIYYEQYF	TRBD2	TRBJ2-7	TRBV20-1
CASSLAGGRTDTQYF	TRBD2	TRBJ2-3	TRBV7-6
CSARGGLNTGELFF	.	TRBJ2-2	TRBV20-1
CSVSSGQGYEQYF	TRBD1	TRBJ2-7	TRBV29-1
CASSYSIPGGGTYEQYF	TRBD2	TRBJ2-7	TRBV6-2/TRBV6-3
CASSQEDRGDNEQFF	TRBD1	TRBJ2-1	TRBV4-3
CASRTGGGGAFF	TRBD1	TRBJ1-1	TRBV28
CASSFQNTGELFF	.	TRBJ2-2	TRBV28
CASSVEDRAHTQYF	TRBD1	TRBJ2-3	TRBV9
CSAYRDSYEQYF	TRBD1	TRBJ2-7	TRBV20-1
CASSLSGVEETQYF	TRBD2	TRBJ2-5	TRBV5-1
CAISSLAGGGEQFF	TRBD2	TRBJ2-1	TRBV10-3
CASSLAENTRYF	.	TRBJ2-3	TRBV12-3/TRBV12-4
CATSSTGTGGSPLHF	TRBD1	TRBJ1-6	TRBV15
CASSPGTGTGNTYNEQFF	TRBD1	TRBJ2-1	TRBV11-2
CASSPEGWMNTEAFF	.	TRBJ1-1	TRBV9
CASSLVLAGVSGTQYF	TRBD2	TRBJ2-5	TRBV7-2
CAIGLRGPGYTF	.	TRBJ1-2	TRBV10-3
CASSRDSGNTIYF	TRBD1	TRBJ1-3	TRBV28
CASSPGDRGHTEAFF	TRBD1	TRBJ1-1	TRBV9
CSAAQGHQYNEQFF	.	TRBJ2-1	TRBV20-1
CATTSGVNTEAFF	.	TRBJ1-1	TRBV27
CASGSILSTDTQYF	.	TRBJ2-3	TRBV11-2
CSVWVKAEIYYEQYF	.	TRBJ2-7	TRBV29-1
CASKGLGNEQFF	TRBD2	TRBJ2-1	TRBV25-1
CSALRLAGGLAKNIQYF	TRBD2	TRBJ2-4	TRBV20-1
CASSLAQTSGYEQFF	TRBD2	TRBJ2-1	TRBV7-2
CASSYTQSSSPLHF	.	TRBJ1-6	TRBV6-5
CASSLFPDRSTDTQYF	.	TRBJ2-3	TRBV5-1
CASRDTGGEQYF	TRBD1	TRBJ2-7	TRBV28
CSATGTFQETQYF	.	TRBJ2-5	TRBV20-1
CASSGAGDEKLFF	.	TRBJ1-4	TRBV3-1
CASSLSGLAAYNEQFF	TRBD2	TRBJ2-1	TRBV27
CASRSGRFPYEQYF	.	TRBJ2-7	TRBV12-3/TRBV12-4
CASSFQTVYEQYF	.	TRBJ2-7	TRBV12-3/TRBV12-4
CATRGQGITEAFF	TRBD1	TRBJ1-1	TRBV24-1